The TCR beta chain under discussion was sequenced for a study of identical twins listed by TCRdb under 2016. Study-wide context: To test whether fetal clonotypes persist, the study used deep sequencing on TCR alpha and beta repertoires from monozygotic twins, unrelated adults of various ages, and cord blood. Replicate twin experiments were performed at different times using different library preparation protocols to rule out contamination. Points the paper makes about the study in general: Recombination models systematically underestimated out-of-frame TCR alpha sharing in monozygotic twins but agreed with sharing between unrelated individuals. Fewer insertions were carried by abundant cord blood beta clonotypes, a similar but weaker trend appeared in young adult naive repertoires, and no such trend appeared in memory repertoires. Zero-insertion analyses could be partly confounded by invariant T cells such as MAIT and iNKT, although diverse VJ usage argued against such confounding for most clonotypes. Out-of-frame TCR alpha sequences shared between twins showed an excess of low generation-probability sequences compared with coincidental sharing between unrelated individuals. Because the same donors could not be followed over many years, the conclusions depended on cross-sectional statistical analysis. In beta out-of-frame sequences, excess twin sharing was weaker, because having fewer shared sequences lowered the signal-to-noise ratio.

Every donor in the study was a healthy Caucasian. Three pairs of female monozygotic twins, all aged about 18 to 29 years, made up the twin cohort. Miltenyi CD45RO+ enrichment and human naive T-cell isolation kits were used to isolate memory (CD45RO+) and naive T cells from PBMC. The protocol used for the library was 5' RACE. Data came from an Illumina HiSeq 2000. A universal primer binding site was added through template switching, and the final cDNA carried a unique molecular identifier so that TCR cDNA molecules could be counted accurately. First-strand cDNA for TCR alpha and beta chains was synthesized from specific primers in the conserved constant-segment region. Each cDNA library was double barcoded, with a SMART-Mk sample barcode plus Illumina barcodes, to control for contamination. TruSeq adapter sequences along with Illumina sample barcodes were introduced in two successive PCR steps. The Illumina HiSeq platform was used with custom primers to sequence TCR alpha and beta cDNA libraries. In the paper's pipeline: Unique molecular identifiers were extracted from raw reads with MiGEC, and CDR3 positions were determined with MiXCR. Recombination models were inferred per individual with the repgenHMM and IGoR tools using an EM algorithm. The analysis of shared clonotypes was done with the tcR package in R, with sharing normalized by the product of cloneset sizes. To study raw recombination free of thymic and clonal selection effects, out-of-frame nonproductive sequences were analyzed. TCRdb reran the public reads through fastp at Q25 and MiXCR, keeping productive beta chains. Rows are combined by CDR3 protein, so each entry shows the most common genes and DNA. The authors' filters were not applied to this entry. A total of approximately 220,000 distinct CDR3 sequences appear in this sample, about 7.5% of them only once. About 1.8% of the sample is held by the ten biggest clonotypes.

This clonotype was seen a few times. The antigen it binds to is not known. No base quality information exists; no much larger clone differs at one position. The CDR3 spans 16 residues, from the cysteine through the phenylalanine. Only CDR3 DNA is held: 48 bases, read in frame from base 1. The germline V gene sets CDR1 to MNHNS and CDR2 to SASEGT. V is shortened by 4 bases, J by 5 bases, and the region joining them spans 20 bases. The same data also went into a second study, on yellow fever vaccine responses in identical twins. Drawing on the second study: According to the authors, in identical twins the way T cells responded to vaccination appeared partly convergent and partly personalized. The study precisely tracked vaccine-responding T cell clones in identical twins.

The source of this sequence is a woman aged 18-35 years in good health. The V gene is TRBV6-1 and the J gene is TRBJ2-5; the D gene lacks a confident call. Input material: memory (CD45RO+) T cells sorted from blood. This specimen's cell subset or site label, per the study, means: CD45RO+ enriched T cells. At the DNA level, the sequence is TGTGCCAGCAGTGTAGCTGTGAGACCCTATGGGGAGACCCAGTACTTC. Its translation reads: CASSVAVRPYGETQYF.